Listed below are T cell receptor beta chains from one sample, sequenced in a study of blood T cell repertoires in COVID-19. Profiling relied on immunoSEQ multiplex PCR, and the TCRdb table lists in-frame clones only, not all of them. The sample lists approximately 330,000 clones; over 80% were seen once. Source material: peripheral blood. Receptor source: a young man with COVID-19, enrolled during active disease. CDR3s include the opening cysteine and the closing phenylalanine or tryptophan. A D gene is named only where the DNA matches it firmly. Clone size appears in some rows only: once, few, many, or a class for an expanded clone.

TRBJ2-7,TRBV2,TRBD1,-,TGTGCCAGCCGAACCGGACAGGGACTTTACGAGCAGTACTTC,CASRTGQGLYEQYF
TRBJ1-2,TRBV10-3,-,-,TGTGCCATCAGTGAGTCGTTGGGCAGAGGAGGGACCTACTATGGCTACACCTTC,CAISESLGRGGTYYGYTF
TRBJ2-5,TRBV7-8,TRBD1,-,TGTGCCAGCAGCCAAACAGGGGAAGAGACCCAGTACTTC,CASSQTGEETQYF
TRBJ1-4,TRBV4-2,-,few,TGTGCCAGCAGCTCTCCCCTGGGCCCCATTCGGTTT,CASSSPLGPIRF
TRBJ1-4,TRBV5-6,-,few,TGTGCCAGCAGCTCCAGGGAAAAACTGTTTTTT,CASSSREKLFF
TRBJ2-5,TRBV23-1,-,-,TGCGCCAGCAGTCAATCGGTCGTGAAAGGGGTTGGTTTGGAGACCCAGTACTTC,CASSQSVVKGVGLETQYF
TRBJ1-4,TRBV6-6,TRBD1,-,TGTGCCAGCAGAATCCGGGACAGGGGTTTGGAAAAACTGTTTTTT,CASRIRDRGLEKLFF
TRBJ2-7,TRBV19,-,-,TGTGCCAGTAGTTGGCGGAGAGATACGTCCTACGAGCAGTACTTC,CASSWRRDTSYEQYF
TRBJ2-2,TRBV7-3,-,-,TGTGCCAGCAGCTTGGGGTCGGGGGTGATCGGGGAGCTGTTTTTT,CASSLGSGVIGELFF
TRBJ1-4,TRBV6-5,-,-,TGTGCCAGCAGTTACTCTGAGAGTAATGAAAAACTGTTTTTT,CASSYSESNEKLFF
TRBJ2-1,TRBV7-2,TRBD2,few,TGTGCCAGCAGCTTAGTCCCAACGGGGGGTGAGCAGTTCTTC,CASSLVPTGGEQFF
TRBJ1-2,TRBV10-3,-,-,TGTGCCATCATTTCCAACATCGATTATGGCTACACCTTC,CAIISNIDYGYTF
TRBJ2-1,TRBV19,-,-,TGTGCCAGTAGTCCCCTGACAGGATCCTCCTACAATGAGCAGTTCTTC,CASSPLTGSSYNEQFF
TRBJ2-1,TRBV7-3,-,-,TGTGCCAGCAGCTTACTGCCTGCAGGCAATGAGCAGTTCTTC,CASSLLPAGNEQFF
TRBJ1-3,TRBV7-6,-,-,TGTGCCAGCAGCTTTTTAGACGGGAACACCATATATTTT,CASSFLDGNTIYF
TRBJ2-7,TRBV5-4,-,-,TGTGCCAGCAGCTTGACCGGGTCTTCCTACGAGCAGTACTTC,CASSLTGSSYEQYF
TRBJ2-3,TRBV29-1,TRBD2,-,TGCAGCGTCGAGGGGGCGGGAGGGGAGGATACGCAGTATTTT,CSVEGAGGEDTQYF
TRBJ2-3,TRBV30,TRBD2,-,TGTGCCTGGAGTGGGGACGGGACTAGCGATCCAGATACGCAGTATTTT,CAWSGDGTSDPDTQYF